The 14 T cell receptor beta chains listed next were all sequenced from one sample in a study of graft-versus-host responses after intestinal transplantation. Only in-frame clones appear in the TCRdb table, and some are missing; sequencing was by immunoSEQ multiplex PCR. This sample has approximately 77,000 clones, with approximately 92% found just once. The sample in question was PBMCs, obtained 98 days after intestinal transplantation. These receptors were obtained from a human patient who received an intestinal transplant, so some T cells may come from the graft donor.

DNA for the CDR3: TGTGCCTCGGACAGGGATTTTGGTGAAGCTTTCTTT. This codes for CASDRDFGEAFF. The chain joins TRBV19 to TRBJ1-1; 8 bases align to TRBD1. Germline V lookup: CDR1 LNHDA, CDR2 SQIVND (reference sequence). This CDR3 spans 12 amino acids. The V segment lost 11 bases and the J segment 7 bases; nucleotides outside the gene matches: 9.

V usage is TRBV5-4 and J usage is TRBJ1-3; no reliable D call. The CDR3 contains 16 residues. Between the trimmed V and J ends, which lost 0 bases and 5 bases, there was a span of 15 bases. Per the germline V gene, CDR1 is SGHNT and CDR2 is YYREEE (reference sequence). The CDR3 region has the DNA TGTGCCAGCAGCTTGGACCCCGTCGGAAATAGAAACACCATATATTTT. Its protein is CASSLDPVGNRNTIYF.

The CDR3 loop reads CAWSQGGSYEQYF. The CDR3 bases are TGTGCCTGGAGTCAAGGGGGCTCCTACGAGCAGTACTTC. The chain uses TRBV30 and TRBJ2-7, with a possible D match to TRBD1 (6 bases). This CDR3 spans 13 amino acids. Trimming took 2 bases from V and 0 from J, leaving 8 bases between them. In germline, CDR1 is GTSNPN, CDR2 SVGIG (reference sequence).

CDR3 DNA sequence: TGTGCCAGCAGCTGGGGCGGGGATTGGGACACTGAAGCTTTCTTT. Translated, it gives CASSWGGDWDTEAFF. The gene calls are TRBV5-4 and TRBJ1-1, with a possible D match to TRBD1 (5 bases). This CDR3 contains 15 residues. The germline V gene encodes CDR1 SGHNT and CDR2 YYREEE (reference sequence). V was clipped by 3 bases and J by 3 bases, with 15 bases between them.

The J gene is TRBJ2-5, the V gene TRBV11-2; 8 bases are shared with TRBD2. After removal of 3 bases from V and 5 bases from J, the junction contained 20 bases not matched to a gene. CDR1 is SGHAT, CDR2 FQNNGV, per germline. This CDR3 comprises 19 residues. CDR3 DNA: TGTGCCAGCAGCTTGGAGACCTCCTTTCCCGGGAGGGCCTTTGAGACCCAGTACTTC. This sequence encodes CASSLETSFPGRAFETQYF. The full variable domain, with the rest looked up from reference TRBV11-2 and TRBJ2-5, is EAGVAQSPRYKIIEKRQSVAFWCNPISGHATLYWYQQILGQGPKLLIQFQNNGVVDDSQLPKDRFSAERLKGVDSTLKIQPAKLEDSAVYLCASSLETSFPGRAFETQYFGPGTRLLVL.

The genes are TRBV15 and TRBJ1-2; TRBD1 matches at 7 bases. V gave up 5 bases and J gave up 4 bases; unmatched junction bases: 16. The CDR3 consists of 17 residues. CDR1 is LNHNV, CDR2 YYDKDF, per germline (reference sequence). The CDR3 nucleotides read TGTGCCACCAGCGGCGTAAGCGACAGGGCCCCCCTCTATGGCTACACCTTC. This gives the protein CATSGVSDRAPLYGYTF.

This chain links TRBV4-2 with TRBJ2-7; D gene unclear. Germline V gene lookup returns CDR1 LGHNA and CDR2 YNFKEQ. V was pared by 1 base and J by 1 base, with 5 bases between. This CDR3 contains 13 residues. The CDR3 here is CASSQGTSYEQYF. CDR3 sequence (DNA): TGTGCCAGCAGCCAAGGAACTTCCTACGAGCAGTACTTC.

The CDR3 DNA sequence: TGTGCCAGCAGTTACAACCCGGGACTAGCAGGCGAGCAGTACTTC. Translating it yields CASSYNPGLAGEQYF. The chain recombines TRBV6-5 with TRBJ2-7; 9 bases align to TRBD2. The CDR3 loop spans 15 amino acids. The V segment lost 2 bases and the J segment 6 bases; nucleotides outside the gene matches: 8. Germline CDR1 MNHEY, CDR2 SVGAGI.

V usage is TRBV19 and J usage is TRBJ2-7; tentatively, D is TRBD2 (6 bases). The germline gives CDR1 LNHDA, CDR2 SQIVND (reference sequence). CDR3 length: 16 amino acids. Trimming pared 5 bases from V and 3 bases from J, leaving 20 bases between. CDR3 in amino acids: CASSEDLSSGRYEQYF. CDR3 in DNA: TGTGCCAGTAGTGAAGATTTGAGTAGCGGCCGCTACGAGCAGTACTTC.

This chain links TRBV4-1 with TRBJ2-1, with 15 nucleotides matching TRBD2. Germline CDR1 and CDR2: MGHRA and YSYEKL. The CDR3 is made up of 17 amino acids. V lost 2 bases to trimming and J lost 8 bases; unmatched junction nucleotides: 7. CDR3 coding DNA: TGCGCCAGCAGCCAATGGACTAGCGGGGGGGCACCTGATGAGCAGTTCTTC. Its translation is CASSQWTSGGAPDEQFF.

The chain employs TRBV11-2 and TRBJ2-7; possible D gene TRBD1, 6 bases. Trimming took 5 bases from V and 3 from J, leaving 8 bases between them. The V gene's germline CDR1 is SGHAT and CDR2 FQNNGV. The CDR3 extends over 12 amino acids. As DNA, the CDR3 is TGTGCCAGCAGCCCGACAGGCTACGAGCAGTACTTC. This codes for CASSPTGYEQYF.

The sample holds one count of this clone. The V and J genes are TRBV29-1 and TRBJ1-2; D gene unclear. V was trimmed by 8 bases and J by 0 bases, leaving 16 bases between them. The CDR3 is 14 residues long. Germline assignment: CDR1 SQVTM and CDR2 ANQGSEA. For the CDR3, the DNA is TGCAGCTTTAGGAAGGGAGATGCTAACTATGGCTACACCTTC. It codes for CSFRKGDANYGYTF.

The rearrangement joins TRBV6-4 to TRBJ2-5; the match to TRBD2 covers 8 bases. CDR3 length equals 16 residues. The V segment lost 2 bases and the J segment 5 bases; nucleotides outside the gene matches: 10. Germline V gene sequence: CDR1 MRHNA, CDR2 SNTAGT. CDR3 coding DNA: TGTGCCAGCAGTGACAAAGAGTGGACGGGAGGGGAGACCCAGTACTTC. It is translated as CASSDKEWTGGETQYF.

CDR3 residues: CASSGQGVSIYEQYF. The DNA of the CDR3 is TGTGCCAGTAGTGGACAGGGGGTGTCTATATACGAGCAGTACTTC. J is TRBJ2-7 and V is TRBV19; 10 bases agree with TRBD1. Germline CDR1 is LNHDA and CDR2 is SQIVND (reference sequence). The CDR3 runs to 15 residues. V was pared by 5 bases and J by 4 bases, with 8 bases of the junction left unmatched.